This TCR beta chain was captured in a study of blood T cells in healthy people across ages. Sample-barcoded 5' priming and a J-beta primer mix drove a second PCR of roughly 7 to 11 cycles. In TCRdb, the 5' RACE reads were re-called with MiXCR into one record per CDR3 protein. The sample yields 1.5 million to 2 million distinct CDR3 sequences, roughly 28% seen once. Researchers isolated at least 6 million PBMCs per sample. Total RNA extraction produced at least 5 micrograms (per sample) for the study. CDR1 SGHRS and CDR2 YFSETQ come from the germline V gene. The CDR3 is 16 amino acids. The sequenced sample consisted of blood. J is TRBJ2-5 and V is TRBV5-1, with 10 bases that match TRBD2. The closer fit of TRBJ2-7 to the DNA end suggests the J call may be wrong. This sequence was found in a woman in her 30s in good health. The CDR3 region is CASSLAGQRGGREQYF. The CDR3 DNA is TGCGCCAGCAGCTTGGCGGGGCAGCGGGGGGGCCGCGAGCAGTACTTC.